The 25 T cell receptor beta chains reported below all come from one sample, sequenced in a study of PD-1 blockade in classical Hodgkin lymphoma. Stated time point: cycle 4 day 1 (C4D1), after more than five weeks of nivolumab. All patients relapsed after autologous stem cell transplantation, and brentuximab vedotin exposure varied. Libraries were prepared by immunoSEQ multiplex PCR; TCRdb keeps only in-frame clonotypes and omits some of them. The table shows about 31,000 clones, with around 82% occurring only once. The sample consisted of peripheral blood mononuclear cells (PBMCs), taken before the fourth cycle of nivolumab. Receptor source: a human donor with classical Hodgkin lymphoma.

The gene calls are TRBV4-1 and TRBJ2-1; D possibly uses TRBD1 or TRBD2 (5 bases each). CDR3 length: 11 residues. The germline V and J ends were trimmed by 4 bases and 9 bases, with 7 bases remaining between them. The germline gives CDR1 MGHRA, CDR2 YSYEKL. The CDR3 region is CASSRGIEQFF. Here the CDR3 DNA reads TGCGCCAGCAGCCGGGGGATTGAGCAGTTCTTC.

This clone was counted a single time. The CDR3 nucleotides are TGTGCCAGCAGACTAGCGGGGGTGGAGACCCAGTACTTC. Translating it yields CASRLAGVETQYF. The chain links TRBV2 to TRBJ2-5; 11 bases agree with TRBD2. The CDR3 is 13 amino acids. With V trimmed by 6 bases and J by 5 bases, 2 bases remained unmatched. The germline CDR1 and CDR2 sequences are SNHLY and FYNNEI.

The chain combines TRBV18 with TRBJ2-7; D gene unclear. The CDR3 covers 11 residues. The V gene lost 3 bases and the J gene lost 7 bases, with 7 bases spanning the gap. The germline CDR1 and CDR2 sequences are KGHSH and LQKENI. CDR3 loop: CASSPDEEQYF. In DNA, the CDR3 is TGTGCCAGCTCACCGGACGAGGAGCAGTACTTC.

The chain uses TRBV5-4 and TRBJ2-5; D not certain. V shed 0 bases and J shed 2 bases, with 8 bases lying between them. Germline assignment: CDR1 SGHNT and CDR2 YYREEE (reference sequence). The CDR3 loop spans 14 amino acids. This CDR3 reads CASSLVPDQETQYF. The DNA for the CDR3 is TGTGCCAGCAGCTTGGTGCCAGATCAAGAGACCCAGTACTTC.

The V call is TRBV2, the J call TRBJ1-2; D is undetermined. CDR1 and CDR2 from the germline V gene are SNHLY and FYNNEI. The ends were cut back, 7 bases at V and 5 bases at J, with 17 bases in the middle. CDR3 length: 14 residues. The CDR3 DNA reads as TGTGCCAGCATACGAGAGGCGCCCGGGTATGGCTACACCTTC. Its translation is CASIREAPGYGYTF.

The chain combines TRBV10-3 with TRBJ1-1; D gene unclear. CDR1 is ENHRY and CDR2 is SYGVKD in the germline V gene. Trimming stripped 3 bases from V and 3 bases from J, with 11 bases between. The CDR3 runs 14 residues. The CDR3 DNA follows: TGTGCCATCAGTGATCGGTTGTTGGACACTGAAGCTTTCTTT. Protein sequence: CAISDRLLDTEAFF.

The rearrangement uses TRBV7-9 and TRBJ2-5, with 8 bases that match TRBD2. CDR3 length: 15 amino acids. Per germline, CDR1 SEHNR and CDR2 FQNEAQ (reference sequence). V lost 7 bases and J lost 7; bases outside the gene matches: 14. The CDR3 reads CASTPRGGTSGTQYF. DNA for the CDR3: TGTGCCAGCACCCCCCGCGGGGGGACCTCGGGGACCCAGTACTTC.

This chain joins TRBV12-5 and TRBJ2-1; D might be TRBD1 or TRBD2, each matching 6 bases. Germline V gene data show CDR1 as LGHNT and CDR2 as FRNRAP. CDR3 length equals 15 residues. V was cut by 2 bases and J by 2 bases, with 10 bases left in between. This CDR3 reads CASGLQGRTYNEQFF. The CDR3 nucleotides read TGTGCTAGTGGTTTGCAGGGGAGGACCTACAATGAGCAGTTCTTC.

The chain combines TRBV18 with TRBJ2-7; the D gene is possibly TRBD1 (5 bases). The CDR3 sequence is 14 residues long. The ends were cut back, 1 base at V and 6 bases at J, with 13 bases in the middle. Germline assignment: CDR1 KGHSH and CDR2 LQKENI. The CDR3 nucleotides read TGTGCCAGCTCACCACTCAAAGGGGTTGGCGAGCAGTACGTC. This encodes CASSPLKGVGEQYV.

V usage is TRBV7-9 and J usage is TRBJ2-7, with 15 bases matching TRBD2. The J segment lost 12 bases and the V segment lost 3 bases, leaving 9 bases of the junction unmatched. CDR1 and CDR2 from the germline V gene are SEHNR and FQNEAQ (reference sequence). The CDR3 covers 15 residues. DNA for the CDR3: TGTGCCAGCAGCTTTAGCAGCGGACTAGCGGGAGGGGGGTACTTC. It yields the protein CASSFSSGLAGGGYF.

V gene TRBV2 combines with J gene TRBJ1-5, with D hard to call. Germline CDR1 and CDR2: SNHLY and FYNNEI. The ends were cut back, 2 bases at V and 7 bases at J, with 15 bases in the middle. The CDR3 covers 15 residues. The CDR3, as DNA: TGTGCCAGCAGTGAAAGGGCTGGGAGAATACAGCCCCAGCATTTT. It yields the protein CASSERAGRIQPQHF.

The chain has TRBV6-8 and TRBJ1-6, with D possibly TRBD1 on 6 matching bases. V was cut by 2 bases and J by 14 bases, with 25 bases left in between. Germline V lookup: CDR1 MNHGY, CDR2 SAAAGT. This CDR3 comprises 17 residues. DNA of the CDR3: TGTGCCAGCAGTTACCGCCCCTGGACAGCCCCAGGGGAGTCCCTCCACTTT. Residues: CASSYRPWTAPGESLHF.

The chain recombines TRBV11-2 with TRBJ1-1; 7 bases agree with TRBD1. CDR1 is SGHAT, CDR2 FQNNGV, per germline. V was pared by 5 bases and J by 7 bases, with 4 bases of the junction left unmatched. This CDR3 is 12 amino acids long. The CDR3 spells CASSQQGLEAFF. CDR3 sequence (DNA): TGTGCCAGCAGCCAACAGGGGCTTGAAGCTTTCTTT.

This CDR3 reads CASSVISISPPSYEQYV. As DNA, the CDR3 is TGTGCCAGCTCAGTAATAAGTATATCGCCCCCCTCCTACGAGCAGTACGTC. The chain is built from TRBV18 and TRBJ2-7; the D is unclear. The V end was cut by 5 bases, the J end by 0 bases, with 20 bases between. The CDR3 runs 17 residues. Germline CDR1 and CDR2: KGHSH and LQKENI.

The chain has TRBV10-3 and TRBJ2-1; 8 positions match TRBD2. Germline V gives CDR1 ENHRY, CDR2 SYGVKD. V gave up 3 bases and J gave up 2 bases; unmatched junction bases: 3. The CDR3 is made up of 15 amino acids. CDR3 sequence reads: CAISEDGGAYNEQFF. The CDR3 DNA sequence: TGTGCCATCAGTGAAGACGGGGGGGCCTACAATGAGCAGTTCTTC.

The chain employs TRBV4-1 and TRBJ1-5, with D possibly matching TRBD1 (6 bases). Germline V gene sequence: CDR1 MGHRA, CDR2 YSYEKL. Trimming took off 7 bases at V and 5 bases at J, with 18 bases between the two ends. The CDR3 covers 15 residues. The CDR3 nucleotides are TGCGCCAGCACCCGTCTGAAGGGACAATATCAGCCCCAGCATTTT. Translating gives CASTRLKGQYQPQHF.

As to this clone: The junction shows a germline mismatch at one end, possibly a read error. V usage is TRBV9 and J usage is TRBJ2-1; 9 nucleotides line up with TRBD2. The CDR3 is 14 residues long. Germline assignment: CDR1 SGDLS and CDR2 YYNGEE. The CDR3 reads CAGSMTSGYNEQFF. CDR3 coding DNA: TGTGCCGGCAGTATGACTAGCGGTTACAATGAGCAGTTCTTC.

This rearrangement joins TRBV2 to TRBJ1-2; 8 nucleotides match TRBD1. The CDR3 loop spans 14 amino acids. The ends lost 1 base at V and 3 bases at J; junction bases unmatched: 1. Germline lookup yields CDR1 SNHLY and CDR2 FYNNEI. The DNA of the CDR3 is TGTGCCAGCAGTGAAGACAGGGGGGACTATGGCTACACCTTC. Its protein is CASSEDRGDYGYTF.

The rearrangement links TRBV19 to TRBJ2-1, with 8 nucleotides matching TRBD2. CDR1 is LNHDA, CDR2 SQIVND, per germline (reference sequence). CDR3 length equals 15 residues. The ends lost 3 bases at V and 3 bases at J; junction bases unmatched: 4. This CDR3 is CASSISSGDYNEQFF. The CDR3, as DNA: TGTGCCAGTAGTATTAGTAGCGGGGACTACAATGAGCAGTTCTTC.

The rearrangement joins TRBV4-3 to TRBJ1-5; the D is unclear. The CDR3 contains 13 residues. Germline V CDR1 and CDR2: LGHNA, YSLEER. Trimming removed 1 base at V and 5 bases at J, with 6 bases between. CDR3: CASSQGIYQPQHF. In DNA form, the CDR3 reads TGCGCCAGCAGCCAAGGGATCTATCAGCCCCAGCATTTT.

The rearrangement joins TRBV5-4 to TRBJ1-1; D may be TRBD1 (5 bases). This CDR3 contains 13 residues. CDR1 is SGHNT and CDR2 is YYREEE in the germline V gene (reference sequence). Trimming pared 6 bases from V and 1 base from J, leaving 10 bases between. CDR3 bases: TGTGCCAGCACCGTGCAGGGGAACACTGAAGCTTTCTTT. Translation gives CASTVQGNTEAFF.

The chain is built from TRBV5-1 and TRBJ1-1; 7 bases line up with TRBD1. In germline, CDR1 is SGHRS, CDR2 YFSETQ. V trimming: 5 bases; J trimming: 3 bases; junction bases outside the gene matches: 4. There are 13 residues in the CDR3. CDR3 bases: TGCGCCAGCAGTTACGGACAGGACACTGAAGCTTTCTTT. It encodes CASSYGQDTEAFF.

The J gene is TRBJ1-2, the V gene TRBV7-2, with TRBD1 as a possible D gene (6 bases). Between the trimmed V and J ends, which lost 4 bases and 8 bases, there was a span of 23 bases. The germline V gene encodes CDR1 SGHTA and CDR2 FQGNSA. There are 16 residues in the CDR3. The CDR3 nucleotides are TGTGCCAGCAGCTCGCCAGGGGCCGAACTACTCGGCGGCTACACCTTC. It yields the protein CASSSPGAELLGGYTF.

The V and J genes are TRBV19 and TRBJ2-2, with 10 nucleotides matching TRBD1. The CDR3 sequence is 18 residues long. V shed 7 bases, J shed 0 bases, and the junction held 11 bases outside the gene matches. The germline V gene encodes CDR1 LNHDA and CDR2 SQIVND (reference sequence). The CDR3 reads CASKRGDRGHPNTGELFF. DNA for the CDR3: TGTGCCAGTAAAAGGGGGGACAGGGGTCACCCGAACACCGGGGAGCTGTTTTTT.

This clone was seen only a few times. The chain links TRBV6-5 to TRBJ1-1, with D hard to call. CDR3 length: 11 amino acids. V gave up 6 bases and J gave up 1 base, with 3 bases separating them. CDR1 is MNHEY, CDR2 SVGAGI, per germline. CDR3: CASSRNTEAFF. Written as DNA, the CDR3 is TGTGCCAGCAGCCGGAACACTGAAGCTTTCTTT.